This T cell receptor beta chain was found in a study of Tregs in tolerant kidney transplant recipients. Study in general: Sorting of CD4+CD25+CD127- cells followed 3-day belatacept mixed lymphocyte reactions, sometimes with roughly 5-day graft donor restimulation. Sorting used antibodies to exclude donor cells. Findings of the study overall: Expanding Tregs on activated donor B cells appeared to best identify donor-specific TCRbeta clones. Few patients were studied, so findings need validation in larger groups.

In germline, CDR1 is SGHRS, CDR2 YFSETQ. This CDR3 is 15 amino acids long. V shed 0 bases and J shed 10 bases, with 17 bases lying between them. This clone has more than one count but fewer than ten. Its cognate antigen is unknown. The repertoire was sequenced with immunoSEQ multiplex PCR; TCRdb's copy has only in-frame clones and lacks some. Seen here are some 20,000 clones, about two thirds observed once, and the top ten hold about 3.5%. This clonotype was sampled from a human donor in good health. Input material: Tregs from blood cultured with allogeneic cells. V usage is TRBV5-1 and J usage is TRBJ2-1, with no clear D. CDR3 in DNA: TGCGCCAGCAGCTTGGCCCTAGAACAGTGGGCCGAGCAGTTCTTC. As protein: CASSLALEQWAEQFF.